What follows are 3 T cell receptor beta chains derived from one specimen sequenced in a study of beta chain features in type 1 diabetes. The entirety of the isolated RNA underwent reverse transcription, so expressed TCRB transcripts were sequenced. The table came from immunoSEQ multiplex PCR; TCRdb's copy has only in-frame clones and leaves some out. The repertoire consists of 550,000 to 850,000 clones, with around an eighth occurring once and the leading ten covering about 0.02%. Points from the study as a whole: Shorter TCRB CDR3s, moderately but significantly so, were found in Type 1 diabetes patients in all four CD4+ subsets.

These receptors have no identified antigens. The specimen was naive CD4+ T cells from blood. These receptors were obtained from a man younger than 35 with type 1 diabetes.

This clone was detected only a few times. This chain joins TRBV5-1 and TRBJ1-1, with 9 bases aligning to TRBD1. There are 14 residues in the CDR3. V dropped 4 bases and J dropped 0; count of bases not matched to a gene: 1. CDR1 is SGHRS and CDR2 is YFSETQ in the germline V gene. CDR3 in amino acids: CASSGTGLNTEAFF. The CDR3 bases are TGCGCCAGCAGCGGGACAGGGTTGAACACTGAAGCTTTCTTT.

CDR3 nucleotides: TGCGCCAGCAGGGGGGCGGCTAATGAAAAACTGTTTTTT. This gives the protein CASRGAANEKLFF. This sequence joins TRBV5-1 and TRBJ1-4; perhaps TRBD1 as D (6 bases). Germline V gene data show CDR1 as SGHRS and CDR2 as YFSETQ. Trimming took 5 bases from V and 3 from J, leaving 8 bases between them. This CDR3 has 13 amino acids.

This chain links TRBV9 with TRBJ1-1, with D perhaps matching TRBD1 (5 bases). Deletions cut 0 bases from V and 6 bases from J, with 12 bases between. CDR1 is SGDLS and CDR2 is YYNGEE in the germline V gene. The CDR3 has 14 amino acids. In DNA form, the CDR3 reads TGTGCCAGCAGCGTAGCCGGGGACCTCCCTGAAGCTTTCTTT. Protein sequence: CASSVAGDLPEAFF.